This TCR beta chain was sequenced for a study of T cells after posttransplantation cyclophosphamide. Study findings and constraints: Skin or GI-infiltrating T cells shared few TRB sequences with blood. TRB clonality was highly associated with recipient CMV seropositivity and reactivation.

The data were produced by immunoSEQ multiplex PCR, yet TCRdb's version contains in-frame clones alone and is incomplete. Here the sample spans roughly 12,000 clones, approximately 95% being singletons. In regard to this clone: Its antigen is unknown.

The naive gate required viable CD3+CD4+ or CD3+CD8+ cells with CCR7+CD45RA+CD45RO-CD95-CD27+CD28+ phenotype. This receptor was taken from a man younger than 40 in good health and a related stem cell transplant donor. Sequencing input: naive CD8+ T cells sorted from PBMCs.

CDR3 residues: CASSGDRGFGNTIYF. For the CDR3, the DNA is TGTGCCAGCAGTGGGGACAGGGGGTTCGGAAACACCATATATTTT. V usage is TRBV6-4 and J usage is TRBJ1-3, with 11 nucleotides matching TRBD1. The CDR3 has 15 residues. Trimming at V came to 4 bases and at J to 4 bases, leaving 3 bases not matched to a gene. CDR1 is MRHNA, CDR2 SNTAGT, per germline.